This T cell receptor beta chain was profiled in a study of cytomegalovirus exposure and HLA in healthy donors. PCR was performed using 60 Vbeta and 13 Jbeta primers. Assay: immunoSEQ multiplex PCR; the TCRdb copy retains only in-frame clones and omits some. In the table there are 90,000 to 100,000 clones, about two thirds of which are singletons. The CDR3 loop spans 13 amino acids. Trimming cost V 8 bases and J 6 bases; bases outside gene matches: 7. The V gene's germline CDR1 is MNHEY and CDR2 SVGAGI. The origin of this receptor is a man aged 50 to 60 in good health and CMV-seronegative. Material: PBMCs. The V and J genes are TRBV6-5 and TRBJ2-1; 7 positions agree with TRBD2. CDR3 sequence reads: CASGLTSRNEQFF. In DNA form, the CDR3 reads TGTGCCAGCGGTTTGACTAGCCGCAATGAGCAGTTCTTC.